The 31 T cell receptor beta chains below were found in one sample sequenced in a study of early T cells in non-severe SARS-CoV-2 infection. TCRdb reanalysed the 5' RACE reads using MiXCR and keeps one entry per CDR3 protein. The sample includes about 52,000 distinct CDR3 sequences, 11% of them seen just once. Sequencing used whole blood. The source is an adult who was a healthcare worker with PCR-confirmed SARS-CoV-2 infection or an uninfected control (not recorded which).

This clonotype was counted ten times or more. V gene TRBV28 combines with J gene TRBJ2-5, with D possibly matching TRBD2 (6 bases). The germline V gene has CDR1 MDHEN and CDR2 SYDVKM. Trimming removed 6 bases from V and 1 base from J, with 21 bases in between. The CDR3 contains 17 residues. This CDR3 reads CASSPRTGVFGQETQYF. CDR3 nucleotides: TGTGCCAGCAGCCCTAGAACGGGAGTGTTCGGCCAAGAGACCCAGTACTTC.

The V gene is TRBV6-4, the J gene TRBJ1-6; the D is unclear. The V and J ends lost 3 bases and 3 bases respectively, with 3 bases between them. The V gene's germline CDR1 is MRHNA and CDR2 SNTAGT. The CDR3 sequence is 13 residues long. The DNA for the CDR3 is TGTGCCAGCAGTGAGGACTATAATTCACCCCTCCACTTT. It encodes CASSEDYNSPLHF.

This clonotype was picked up many times. DNA for the CDR3: TGTGCCATCCTGGACGGAGCTAACTATGGCTACACCTTC. Amino acid sequence: CAILDGANYGYTF. The genes are TRBV28 and TRBJ1-2; D uncertain. With 10 bases removed from V and 0 bases from J, the gap between germline ends came to 12 bases. The CDR3 sequence is 13 residues long. CDR1 MDHEN and CDR2 SYDVKM come from the germline V gene.

In its sample, this clonotype was seen a few times. This chain uses TRBV10-2 with TRBJ2-7; D is perhaps TRBD2 (5 bases). The CDR3 totals 13 residues. CDR1 and CDR2 from the germline V gene are WSHSY and SAAADI. Trimming pared 4 bases from V and 0 bases from J, leaving 7 bases between. CDR3 coding DNA: TGCGCCAGCAGTGCGGGGAGCTCCTACGAGCAGTACTTC. Translated: CASSAGSSYEQYF.

This clonotype was seen a handful of times. The V gene is TRBV11-2, the J gene TRBJ1-1; D is unresolved. Germline CDR1 and CDR2: SGHAT and FQNNGV. This CDR3 has 14 residues. Deletions cut 7 bases from V and 1 base from J, with 13 bases between. The CDR3 nucleotides are TGTGCCAGCAAGCCCTCGGAGTCGAACACTGAAGCTTTCTTT. Its translation: CASKPSESNTEAFF.

This clonotype was recorded many times. The chain recombines TRBV7-2 with TRBJ2-5; 9 positions agree with TRBD2. Germline V gene lookup returns CDR1 SGHTA and CDR2 FQGNSA. After removal of 1 base from V and 5 bases from J, the junction contained 5 bases not matched to a gene. The CDR3 sequence is 15 residues long. The CDR3: CASSLVWTSVETQYF. CDR3 bases: TGTGCCAGCAGCTTAGTCTGGACTAGCGTTGAGACCCAGTACTTC.

This clonotype was detected a few times. The rearrangement joins TRBV10-2 to TRBJ1-1; D remains ambiguous. The CDR3 runs 13 residues. The V gene lost 0 bases and the J gene lost 5 bases, with 7 bases spanning the gap. Per germline, CDR1 WSHSY and CDR2 SAAADI. The CDR3: CASSESRGTEAFF. DNA of the CDR3: TGCGCCAGCAGTGAGTCGCGGGGAACTGAAGCTTTCTTT.

The sample holds many counts of this clonotype. The chain joins TRBV15 to TRBJ2-3; TRBD1 matches at 8 bases. CDR3 length: 16 residues. V shed 5 bases, J shed 1 base, and the junction held 8 bases outside the gene matches. Per the germline V gene, CDR1 is LNHNV and CDR2 is YYDKDF (reference sequence). This chain's CDR3 is CATSPVPGQGTDTQYF. CDR3 coding DNA: TGTGCCACCAGCCCTGTCCCGGGACAGGGCACAGATACGCAGTATTTT.

This clonotype was seen ten or more times. The rearrangement joins TRBV6-5 to TRBJ1-5; TRBD1 might be the D (5 bases). CDR3 length: 15 residues. Looked up from germline, CDR1 is MNHEY and CDR2 is SVGAGI. V lost 5 bases, J lost 4 bases, and 15 bases lay in between. DNA of the CDR3: TGTGCCAGCAGTAGCGGCGGGGCTGGGAATCAGCCCCAGCATTTT. This translates into CASSSGGAGNQPQHF.

This clonotype has a handful of counts. The chain joins TRBV7-9 to TRBJ2-5, with D possibly being TRBD1 (6 bases). The CDR3 consists of 15 residues. V lost 1 base and J lost 4, with 13 bases in between. Germline assignment: CDR1 SEHNR and CDR2 FQNEAQ (reference sequence). CDR3 sequence: CASSLGDTGRETQYF. For the CDR3, the DNA is TGTGCCAGCAGCTTAGGGGATACAGGGAGAGAGACCCAGTACTTC.

The chain carries TRBV5-1 and TRBJ2-1, with 9 bases aligning to TRBD1. The CDR3 consists of 16 residues. Germline V gene data show CDR1 as SGHRS and CDR2 as YFSETQ. Losses at the gene ends were 4 bases for V and 3 bases for J; bases not matched to a gene: 8. CDR3 sequence: CASSPGQGLDYNEQFF. The CDR3 region has the DNA TGCGCCAGCAGCCCTGGACAGGGGTTAGACTACAATGAGCAGTTCTTC.

This clonotype was seen more than once but under ten times. CDR3 DNA sequence: TGCAGTGCTTCAGACGGCTACGAGCAGTACTTC. It is translated as CSASDGYEQYF. The chain joins TRBV20-1 to TRBJ2-7, with D unclear. V lost 5 bases and J 3 bases, leaving 8 bases between the germline ends. The CDR3 spans 11 residues. CDR1 and CDR2 from the germline V gene are DFQATT and SNEGSKA (reference sequence).

The chain combines TRBV3-1 with TRBJ1-5; D gene uncertain. The germline V gene has CDR1 LGHDT and CDR2 YNNKEL (reference sequence). This CDR3 has 13 amino acids. V was pared by 5 bases and J by 5 bases, with 10 bases between. Written as DNA, the CDR3 is TGTGCCAGCAGCACCCAACTGGATCAGCCCCAGCATTTT. It encodes CASSTQLDQPQHF.

Judged by abundance, this clonotype is medium-sized. V usage is TRBV7-2 and J usage is TRBJ1-3, with TRBD1 identical over 9 bases. The CDR3 covers 16 residues. Losses at the gene ends were 4 bases for V and 4 bases for J; bases not matched to a gene: 8. The V gene's germline CDR1 is SGHTA and CDR2 FQGNSA. The CDR3 region has the DNA TGTGCCAGCAGCTCCGGGACAGGGATGCAAGGAAACACCATATATTTT. Translating gives CASSSGTGMQGNTIYF. The full variable domain, in which reference TRBV7-2 and TRBJ1-3 provide the parts outside the CDR3, is GAGVSQSPSNKVTEKGKDVELRCDPISGHTALYWYRQSLGQGLEFLIYFQGNSAPDKSGLPSDRFSAERTGGSVSTLTIQRTQQEDSAVYLCASSSGTGMQGNTIYFGEGSWLTVV.

This clonotype was counted many times. V usage is TRBV10-3 and J usage is TRBJ2-6, with D perhaps TRBD2 (5 bases). CDR3 length equals 16 residues. Between the trimmed V and J ends, which lost 0 bases and 0 bases, there was a span of 6 bases. CDR1 and CDR2 from the germline V gene are ENHRY and SYGVKD. CDR3: CAISESAGSGANVLTF. In nucleotides, the CDR3 is TGTGCCATCAGTGAGTCGGCGGGCTCTGGGGCCAACGTCCTGACTTTC.

There are many counts of this clonotype. The chain recombines TRBV7-9 with TRBJ2-7; 8 bases fit TRBD1. The CDR3 has 14 residues. J was trimmed by 6 bases and V by 5 bases; bases with no gene match: 9. Germline V gives CDR1 SEHNR, CDR2 FQNEAQ (reference sequence). The CDR3: CASSPGQAFPEQYF. The CDR3 DNA follows: TGTGCCAGCAGCCCGGGACAGGCCTTCCCCGAGCAGTACTTC.

This clonotype was recorded at least ten times. The V call is TRBV29-1, the J call TRBJ1-1, with 10 bases fitting TRBD1. The CDR3 totals 13 residues. Germline CDR1 and CDR2: SQVTM and ANQGSEA. The V gene end was trimmed by 7 bases and the J gene end by 4 bases; junction bases not matched to a gene: 6. In nucleotides, the CDR3 is TGCAGCGCACAGACAGGGGGCGGCACTGAAGCTTTCTTT. This gives the protein CSAQTGGGTEAFF.

This clonotype showed up many times. The gene calls are TRBV7-9 and TRBJ2-7; D gene uncertain. The CDR3 extends over 12 amino acids. Per the germline V gene, CDR1 is SEHNR and CDR2 is FQNEAQ (reference sequence). V was shortened by 4 bases and J by 3 bases, with 7 bases between the two germline ends. In nucleotides, the CDR3 is TGTGCCAGCAGCTCTTCCTTCTACGAGCAGTACTTC. Translation gives CASSSSFYEQYF.

This clonotype was picked up a small number of times. V usage is TRBV12-3 or TRBV12-4 and J usage is TRBJ1-4; 9 positions agree with TRBD1. The CDR3 totals 16 residues. The V segment lost 4 bases and the J segment 7 bases; nucleotides outside the gene matches: 10. CDR3 sequence (DNA): TGTGCCAGCAGTTCACAGCCGACAGGGGGACGTGAAAAACTGTTTTTT. Translating gives CASSSQPTGGREKLFF.

This chain connects TRBV5-1 to TRBJ2-7, with 15 nucleotides matching TRBD2. CDR3 size: 17 residues. After removal of 4 bases from V and 2 bases from J, the junction contained 7 bases not matched to a gene. CDR1 is SGHRS, CDR2 YFSETQ, per germline. The CDR3 spells CASSRGTSGGTTYEQYF. CDR3 nucleotide sequence: TGCGCCAGCAGCCGCGGGACTAGCGGGGGGACCACCTACGAGCAGTACTTC.

This clonotype has only a few counts. This chain uses TRBV2 with TRBJ2-6; no clear D gene. The CDR3 contains 14 residues. Trimming took off 4 bases at V and 1 base at J, with 5 bases between the two ends. The germline gives CDR1 SNHLY, CDR2 FYNNEI. CDR3 sequence (DNA): TGTGCCAGCAGTGTGGGATCTGGGGCCAACGTCCTGACTTTC. As protein: CASSVGSGANVLTF.

This clonotype was seen repeatedly, ten times or more. The chain combines TRBV7-3 with TRBJ2-2, with 7 bases aligning to TRBD2. The germline V gene has CDR1 SGHTA and CDR2 FQGTGA. The CDR3 has 16 amino acids. The V and J ends lost 5 bases and 5 bases, in that order; junction bases with no gene match: 11. CDR3 in DNA: TGTGCCAGCAGCCCTTCGACCCGGGGAGGGACCGGGGAGCTGTTTTTT. This encodes CASSPSTRGGTGELFF.

By sample fraction, this clonotype is medium-sized. V usage is TRBV6-4 and J usage is TRBJ2-1; 12 bases agree with TRBD2. Germline V gives CDR1 MRHNA, CDR2 SNTAGT. V shed 4 bases and J 8 bases; nucleotides not matched to a gene: 6. This CDR3 spans 15 amino acids. The CDR3 region is CASSVLAGGPDEQFF. The CDR3 DNA reads TGTGCCAGCAGTGTTCTAGCGGGAGGGCCCGATGAGCAGTTCTTC.

This clonotype was seen just once. This chain connects TRBV12-3 or TRBV12-4 to TRBJ2-3; maybe TRBD2 (7 bases). CDR3 length: 13 residues. Trimming removed 11 bases from V and 5 bases from J, with 17 bases in between. DNA for the CDR3: TGTGCCTCAAAACCGGGGGGCGGAGATACGCAGTATTTT. This encodes CASKPGGGDTQYF.

This clonotype was recorded many times. The chain employs TRBV7-3 and TRBJ2-2; 8 nucleotides match TRBD2. This CDR3 region has 16 residues. Germline V gene lookup returns CDR1 SGHTA and CDR2 FQGTGA. Trimming took 4 bases from V and 1 from J; bases not matched to a gene: 5. The CDR3 loop reads CASSSGAGVNTGELFF. The DNA of the CDR3 is TGTGCCAGCAGCTCTGGAGCGGGAGTGAACACCGGGGAGCTGTTTTTT.

This clonotype was counted a few times. The rearrangement links TRBV7-8 to TRBJ2-1, with 11 positions matching TRBD2. The CDR3 consists of 16 residues. Germline CDR1 and CDR2: SGHVS and FQNEAQ. J lost 4 bases, V lost 2 bases, and 4 bases had no gene match. The CDR3 bases are TGTGCCAGCAGCTTAAATCGACTAGCGGGGTACAATGAGCAGTTCTTC. Its translation is CASSLNRLAGYNEQFF.

The chain uses TRBV6-6 and TRBJ1-1; D remains unclear. The CDR3 has 14 residues. The V gene's germline CDR1 is MNHNY and CDR2 SVGAGI (reference sequence). Trimming stripped 2 bases from V and 0 bases from J, with 7 bases between. CDR3 protein: CASSYMEMNTEAFF. The CDR3 nucleotides read TGTGCCAGCAGTTACATGGAGATGAACACTGAAGCTTTCTTT.

The DNA for the CDR3 is TGTGCCACCAGCGGGGTTGACCGACAGGGAGGGCAGCCCCAGCATTTT. Protein sequence: CATSGVDRQGGQPQHF. This chain links TRBV15 with TRBJ1-5, with 7 bases lining up with TRBD1. V lost 5 bases, J lost 7 bases, and 14 bases stayed unmatched. Germline lookup yields CDR1 LNHNV and CDR2 YYDKDF (reference sequence). The CDR3 loop spans 16 amino acids.

This clonotype showed up many times. The V call is TRBV10-1, the J call TRBJ1-3; maybe TRBD1 (5 bases). The length of the CDR3 is 19 residues. CDR1 is WNHNN and CDR2 is SYGVQD in the germline V gene (reference sequence). V dropped 3 bases and J dropped 0 bases, with 21 bases sitting between them. CDR3 protein: CASSESIAGPPSSGNTIYF. CDR3 bases: TGCGCCAGCAGTGAATCTATTGCGGGACCGCCTAGCTCTGGAAACACCATATATTTT.

This clonotype has at least ten counts. V usage is TRBV5-1 and J usage is TRBJ2-7, with D tentatively TRBD2 (5 bases). Germline V gene data show CDR1 as SGHRS and CDR2 as YFSETQ. The CDR3 consists of 15 residues. V was trimmed by 0 bases and J by 6 bases, leaving 16 bases between them. In DNA, the CDR3 is TGCGCCAGCAGCTTGGCCGCGACTCCCGGAGGCGAGCAGTACTTC. It encodes CASSLAATPGGEQYF.

This rearrangement joins TRBV19 to TRBJ1-5, with D possibly matching TRBD1 (5 bases). The V and J ends lost 5 bases and 5 bases respectively, with 10 bases between them. CDR1 is LNHDA and CDR2 is SQIVND in the germline V gene (reference sequence). The CDR3 runs to 13 residues. The CDR3 protein is CASSPDRHQPQHF. The DNA for the CDR3 is TGTGCCAGTAGTCCAGACAGACATCAGCCCCAGCATTTT.